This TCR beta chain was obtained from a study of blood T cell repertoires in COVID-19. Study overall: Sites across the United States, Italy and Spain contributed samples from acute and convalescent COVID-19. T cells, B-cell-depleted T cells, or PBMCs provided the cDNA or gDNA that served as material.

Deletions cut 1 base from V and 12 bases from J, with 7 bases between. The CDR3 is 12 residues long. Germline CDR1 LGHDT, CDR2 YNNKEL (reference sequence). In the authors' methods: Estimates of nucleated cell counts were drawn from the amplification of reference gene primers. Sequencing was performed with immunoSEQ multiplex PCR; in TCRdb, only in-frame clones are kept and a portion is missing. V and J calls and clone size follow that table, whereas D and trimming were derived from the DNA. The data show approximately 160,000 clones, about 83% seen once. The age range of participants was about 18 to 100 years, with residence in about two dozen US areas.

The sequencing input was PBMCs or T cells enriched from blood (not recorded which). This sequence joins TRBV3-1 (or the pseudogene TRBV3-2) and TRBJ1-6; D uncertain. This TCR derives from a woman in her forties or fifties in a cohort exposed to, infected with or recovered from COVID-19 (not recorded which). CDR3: CASSQVGVPLHF. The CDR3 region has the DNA TGTGCCAGCAGCCAAGTTGGAGTACCCCTCCACTTT.